These 23 T cell receptor beta chains were all obtained from the same sample, sequenced in a study of T cells in Graves' hyperthyroidism and ophthalmopathy. TCR beta CDR3 region amplification was performed from RNA transcripts. With the HTBI primer set, the TCR CDR3 went through a first round of RT-PCR. TCRdb reprocessed the multiplex PCR reads via MiXCR and lists one record per CDR3 protein. This repertoire shows 560,000 or so distinct CDR3 sequences, less than 20% found once; its top ten account for around 50%. Input material: blood. These receptors all stem from a man between 40 and 49 years old with Graves' ophthalmopathy.

The table lists this clonotype with many counts. The rearrangement links TRBV3-1 to TRBJ2-7, with 8 positions matching TRBD2. This CDR3 region has 16 residues. CDR1 is LGHDT and CDR2 is YNNKEL in the germline V gene (reference sequence). The V and J ends lost 0 bases and 3 bases, in that order; junction bases with no gene match: 7. Written as DNA, the CDR3 is TGTGCCAGCAGCCAAGATGCCGGGACTAGGGTCTACGAGCAGTACTTC. Its translation is CASSQDAGTRVYEQYF.

This chain joins TRBV19 and TRBJ1-5, with a weak D call TRBD1 (6 bases). Germline V lookup: CDR1 LNHDA, CDR2 SQIVND (reference sequence). V was pared by 2 bases and J by 2 bases, with 16 bases between. The CDR3 covers 17 residues. CDR3 residues: CASSILTLQGGNQPQHF. The CDR3 bases are TGTGCCAGTAGTATACTCACACTACAGGGAGGCAATCAGCCCCAGCATTTT.

The V gene is TRBV19, the J gene TRBJ1-2; D is possibly TRBD1 (5 bases). V shed 5 bases and J shed 5 bases, with 18 bases lying between them. The germline CDR1 and CDR2 sequences are LNHDA and SQIVND (reference sequence). CDR3 length: 15 residues. The DNA of the CDR3 is TGTGCCAGTAGTCGTTTCGACAGTCTGTTATATGGCTACACCTTC. This gives the protein CASSRFDSLLYGYTF.

This sequence joins TRBV20-1 and TRBJ1-5, with D perhaps matching TRBD1 (5 bases). CDR1 is DFQATT and CDR2 is SNEGSKA in the germline V gene (reference sequence). This CDR3 comprises 13 residues. V lost 5 bases and J 3 bases, leaving 11 bases between the germline ends. The CDR3 nucleotides read TGCAGTGCTGGGACGGCGTACAATCAGCCCCAGCATTTT. It specifies CSAGTAYNQPQHF.

In this sample, this clonotype turned up many times. The rearrangement uses TRBV27 and TRBJ2-5; D might be TRBD1 (6 bases). Germline lookup yields CDR1 MNHEY and CDR2 SMNVEV (reference sequence). V was pared by 6 bases and J by 4 bases, with 12 bases between. The CDR3 totals 13 residues. CDR3 nucleotide sequence: TGTGCCAGCAGGTCCCTGGGGGCAGAGACCCAGTACTTC. Translated, it gives CASRSLGAETQYF.

The chain uses TRBV28 and TRBJ2-6; D remains ambiguous. Trimming removed 6 bases from V and 0 bases from J, with 9 bases in between. CDR3 length equals 15 residues. Germline V CDR1 and CDR2: MDHEN, SYDVKM. CDR3 sequence (DNA): TGTGCCAGCAGCGCCCATAGCTCTGGGGCCAACGTCCTGACTTTC. Translating gives CASSAHSSGANVLTF.

The rearrangement joins TRBV7-9 to TRBJ2-5; D perhaps matches TRBD2 (6 bases). Trimming cost V 6 bases and J 4 bases, with 12 bases left between them. The germline V gene encodes CDR1 SEHNR and CDR2 FQNEAQ (reference sequence). CDR3 length: 13 residues. The chain's CDR3 is CASSTAGLETQYF. CDR3 nucleotide sequence: TGTGCCAGCAGTACCGCGGGGTTAGAGACCCAGTACTTC.

The chain couples TRBV29-1 to TRBJ2-4, with TRBD2 matching 12 bases. From germline, CDR1 is SQVTM and CDR2 ANQGSEA. V was clipped by 6 bases and J by 6 bases; unmatched bases: 18. The CDR3 is 18 amino acids. The CDR3 spells CSVFIPAGLAGLGNIQYF. CDR3 nucleotides: TGCAGCGTCTTTATTCCAGCAGGACTAGCGGGATTGGGAAACATTCAGTACTTC.

This clonotype showed up many times. The V and J genes are TRBV29-1 and TRBJ1-1; D is unclear. V shed 4 bases and J shed 5 bases, with 11 bases lying between them. This CDR3 has 12 amino acids. The germline gives CDR1 SQVTM, CDR2 ANQGSEA. The CDR3 protein is CSVVRTGTEAFF. The CDR3 coding sequence is TGCAGCGTTGTCCGGACGGGGACTGAAGCTTTCTTT.

The gene calls are TRBV29-1 and TRBJ2-7; possibly TRBD2 for D (6 bases). The CDR3 covers 11 residues. Germline CDR1 and CDR2: SQVTM and ANQGSEA. Deletions cut 7 bases from V and 2 bases from J, with 9 bases between. The CDR3 loop is CSAGTPYEQYF. The DNA of the CDR3 is TGCAGCGCCGGGACTCCCTACGAGCAGTACTTC.

CDR3: CASSGTGLEQFF. DNA of the CDR3: TGTGCCAGCAGCGGAACAGGGTTGGAACAGTTCTTC. This rearrangement joins TRBV9 to TRBJ2-1; weak D call: TRBD1 (6 bases). Germline V CDR1 and CDR2: SGDLS, YYNGEE. This CDR3 is 12 amino acids long. The V end lost 3 bases, the J end lost 13 bases, and 14 bases lay between the germline ends.

This clonotype appeared a few times. V usage is TRBV18 and J usage is TRBJ1-1; D unresolved. V lost 2 bases and J 1 base, leaving 14 bases between the germline ends. Germline CDR1 is KGHSH and CDR2 is LQKENI. The CDR3 spans 16 residues. CDR3 nucleotides: TGTGCCAGCTCACCAAATTCTCTGGGCAGGAACACTGAAGCTTTCTTT. Its protein is CASSPNSLGRNTEAFF. The full variable domain, with the rest looked up from reference TRBV18 and TRBJ1-1, is NAGVMQNPRHLVRRRGQEARLRCSPMKGHSHVYWYRQLPEEGLKFMVYLQKENIIDESGMPKERFSAEFPKEGPSILRIQQVVRGDSAAYFCASSPNSLGRNTEAFFGQGTRLTVV.

In its sample, this clonotype was seen a few times. The chain employs TRBV12-3 or TRBV12-4 and TRBJ2-7, with a possible D match to TRBD2 (5 bases). Trimming took off 1 base at V and 2 bases at J, with 15 bases between the two ends. The length of the CDR3 is 16 residues. The CDR3, as DNA: TGTGCCAGCAGTTTAGGAAAACCCCCGGGAACCTACGAGCAGTACTTC. Translated, it gives CASSLGKPPGTYEQYF.

This clonotype was found a few times. The chain joins TRBV29-1 to TRBJ2-3; 8 bases fit TRBD2. This CDR3 comprises 18 residues. In germline, CDR1 is SQVTM, CDR2 ANQGSEA. V lost 2 bases, J lost 2 bases, and 15 bases stayed unmatched. The CDR3 DNA is TGCAGCGTTGAAATGGTATCGGGCGGGGGGATTGACACAGATACGCAGTATTTT. Amino acids: CSVEMVSGGGIDTDTQYF.

This clonotype was observed a handful of times. The V and J genes are TRBV19 and TRBJ2-1; 12 bases line up with TRBD2. J was trimmed by 5 bases and V by 5 bases; bases with no gene match: 4. Germline V CDR1 and CDR2: LNHDA, SQIVND (reference sequence). This CDR3 region has 15 residues. CDR3 sequence (DNA): TGTGCCAGTAGTCTAGCGGGGGGGATCCACAATGAGCAGTTCTTC. It is translated as CASSLAGGIHNEQFF. The complete variable domain, with remaining parts taken from reference TRBV19 and TRBJ2-1, reads DGGITQSPKYLFRKEGQNVTLSCEQNLNHDAMYWYRQDPGQGLRLIYYSQIVNDFQKGDIAEGYSVSREKKESFPLTVTSAQKNPTAFYLCASSLAGGIHNEQFFGPGTRLTVL.

The table lists this clonotype with many counts. The genes are TRBV12-3 or TRBV12-4 and TRBJ2-7; 7 bases align to TRBD2. The CDR3 extends over 17 amino acids. V lost 0 bases and J lost 2; bases outside the gene matches: 10. This CDR3 is CASSLALGGGTPYEQYF. The DNA of the CDR3 is TGTGCCAGCAGTTTAGCGCTCGGCGGGGGAACCCCCTACGAGCAGTACTTC.

The chain joins TRBV20-1 to TRBJ1-4; D not resolved. V dropped 5 bases and J dropped 3 bases, with 13 bases sitting between them. The CDR3 is 14 residues long. The germline V gene has CDR1 DFQATT and CDR2 SNEGSKA (reference sequence). This CDR3 reads CSAVVSPANEKLFF. CDR3 nucleotide sequence: TGCAGTGCTGTTGTGAGCCCTGCTAATGAAAAACTGTTTTTT.

The chain has TRBV2 and TRBJ2-1; TRBD2 matches at 11 bases. This CDR3 spans 14 amino acids. The germline CDR1 and CDR2 sequences are SNHLY and FYNNEI. V was pared by 4 bases and J by 9 bases, with 5 bases of the junction left unmatched. CDR3 loop: CASSAIAGGPEQFF. The CDR3 nucleotides are TGTGCCAGCAGTGCAATAGCGGGAGGGCCTGAGCAGTTCTTC.

This clonotype has more than one count but fewer than ten. This chain uses TRBV19 with TRBJ2-2; perhaps TRBD2 as D (5 bases). Trimming cost V 5 bases and J 2 bases, with 12 bases left between them. CDR1 and CDR2 from the germline V gene are LNHDA and SQIVND (reference sequence). The CDR3 loop spans 15 amino acids. CDR3 coding DNA: TGTGCCAGTAGTTACGCGGGCCTCAACACCGGGGAGCTGTTTTTT. It specifies CASSYAGLNTGELFF.

This clonotype was counted ten times or more. V usage is TRBV30 and J usage is TRBJ1-2; TRBD1 matches 7 bases. This CDR3 is built from 13 residues. Per the germline V gene, CDR1 is GTSNPN and CDR2 is SVGIG (reference sequence). The J segment lost 5 bases and the V segment lost 7 bases, leaving 10 bases of the junction unmatched. The chain's CDR3 is CASLMTGSYGYTF. The CDR3 bases are TGTGCCTCGCTAATGACAGGGTCATATGGCTACACCTTC.

This clonotype was picked up many times. The V and J genes are TRBV3-1 and TRBJ2-2; D not resolved. The CDR3 covers 17 residues. Germline assignment: CDR1 LGHDT and CDR2 YNNKEL (reference sequence). The V end was cut by 1 base, the J end by 2 bases, with 14 bases between. The CDR3 spells CASSQVGPPANTGELFF. CDR3 sequence (DNA): TGTGCCAGCAGCCAAGTCGGACCACCTGCTAACACCGGGGAGCTGTTTTTT.

The chain carries TRBV3-1 and TRBJ2-1; D perhaps matches TRBD1 (6 bases). Trimming shortened V by 2 bases and J by 8 bases, and 10 bases separated the two germline ends. The germline CDR1 and CDR2 sequences are LGHDT and YNNKEL (reference sequence). The CDR3 contains 13 residues. DNA of the CDR3: TGTGCCAGCAGCCAACAGGGGCGGGATGAGCAGTTCTTC. This encodes CASSQQGRDEQFF.

The chain couples TRBV30 to TRBJ2-3; possibly TRBD2 for D (6 bases). The length of the CDR3 is 17 residues. Looked up from germline, CDR1 is GTSNPN and CDR2 is SVGIG (reference sequence). The V end lost 2 bases, the J end lost 4 bases, and 22 bases lay between the germline ends. The CDR3 bases are TGTGCCTGGAGTAGGGGTCTCTGGGGGGAGTCAGCAGATACGCAGTATTTT. Translation: CAWSRGLWGESADTQYF.